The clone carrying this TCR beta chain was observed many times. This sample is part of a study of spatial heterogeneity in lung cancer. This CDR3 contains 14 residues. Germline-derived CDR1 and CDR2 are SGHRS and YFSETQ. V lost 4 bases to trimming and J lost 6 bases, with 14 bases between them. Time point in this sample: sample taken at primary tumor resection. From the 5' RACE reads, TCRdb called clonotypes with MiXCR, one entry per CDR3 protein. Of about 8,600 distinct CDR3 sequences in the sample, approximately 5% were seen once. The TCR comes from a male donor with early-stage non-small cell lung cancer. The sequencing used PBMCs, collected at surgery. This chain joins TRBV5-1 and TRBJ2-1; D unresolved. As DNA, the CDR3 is TGCGCCAGCAGCATGCCCCCTACCGCCAATGAGCAGTTCTTC. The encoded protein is CASSMPPTANEQFF.